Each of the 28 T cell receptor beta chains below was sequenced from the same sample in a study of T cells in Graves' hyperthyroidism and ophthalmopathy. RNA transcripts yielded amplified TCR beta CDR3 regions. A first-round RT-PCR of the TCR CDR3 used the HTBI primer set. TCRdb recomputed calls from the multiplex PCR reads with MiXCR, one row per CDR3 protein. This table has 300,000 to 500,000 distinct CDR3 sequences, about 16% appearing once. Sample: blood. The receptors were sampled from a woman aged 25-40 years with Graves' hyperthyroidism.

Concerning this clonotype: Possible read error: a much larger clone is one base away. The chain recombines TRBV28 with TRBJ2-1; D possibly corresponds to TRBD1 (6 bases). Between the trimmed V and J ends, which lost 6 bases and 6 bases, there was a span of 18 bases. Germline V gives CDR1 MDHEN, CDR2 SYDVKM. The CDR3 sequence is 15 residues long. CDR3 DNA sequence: TGTGCCAGCAGGGAACCAACCCTGGACAGCAATGAGCAGTTCTTC. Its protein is CASREPTLDSNEQFF. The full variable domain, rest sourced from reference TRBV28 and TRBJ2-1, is DVKVTQSSRYLVKRTGEKVFLECVQDMDHENMFWYRQDPGLGLRLIYFSYDVKMKEKGDIPEGYSVSREKKERFSLILESASTNQTSMYLCASREPTLDSNEQFFGPGTRLTVL.

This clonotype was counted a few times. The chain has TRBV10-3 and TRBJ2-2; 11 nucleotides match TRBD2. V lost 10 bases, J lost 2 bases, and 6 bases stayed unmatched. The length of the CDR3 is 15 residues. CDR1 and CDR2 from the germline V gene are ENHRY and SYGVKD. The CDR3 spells CATTSGNINTGELFF. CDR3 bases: TGTGCCACGACTAGCGGGAATATAAACACCGGGGAGCTGTTTTTT.

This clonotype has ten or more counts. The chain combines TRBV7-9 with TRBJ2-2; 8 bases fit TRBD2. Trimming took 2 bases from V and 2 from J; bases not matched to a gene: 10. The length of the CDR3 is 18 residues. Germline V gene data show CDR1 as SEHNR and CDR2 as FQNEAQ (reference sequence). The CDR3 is CASSLIFRGRLNTGELFF. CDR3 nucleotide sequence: TGTGCCAGCAGCTTAATCTTCCGCGGGAGGCTAAACACCGGGGAGCTGTTTTTT.

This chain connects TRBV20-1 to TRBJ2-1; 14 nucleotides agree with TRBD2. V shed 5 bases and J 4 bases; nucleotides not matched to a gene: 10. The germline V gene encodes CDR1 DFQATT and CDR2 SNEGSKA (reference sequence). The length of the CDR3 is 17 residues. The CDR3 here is CSAQPGLAGVGYNEQFF. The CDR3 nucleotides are TGCAGTGCTCAACCGGGACTAGCGGGAGTCGGGTACAATGAGCAGTTCTTC.

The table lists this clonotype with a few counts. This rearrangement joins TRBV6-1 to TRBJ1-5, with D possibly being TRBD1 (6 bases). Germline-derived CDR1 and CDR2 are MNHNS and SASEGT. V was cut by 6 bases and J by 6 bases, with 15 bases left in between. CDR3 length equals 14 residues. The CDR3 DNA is TGTGCCAGCAGGGACAGAACAGGCGTTCAGCCCCAGCATTTT. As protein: CASRDRTGVQPQHF.

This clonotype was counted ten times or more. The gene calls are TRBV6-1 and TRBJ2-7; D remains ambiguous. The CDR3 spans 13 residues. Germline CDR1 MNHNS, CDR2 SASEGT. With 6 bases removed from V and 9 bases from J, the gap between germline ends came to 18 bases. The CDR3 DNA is TGTGCCAGCAGGTCCTTTCCCCCCGAACCGCAGTACTTC. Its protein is CASRSFPPEPQYF.

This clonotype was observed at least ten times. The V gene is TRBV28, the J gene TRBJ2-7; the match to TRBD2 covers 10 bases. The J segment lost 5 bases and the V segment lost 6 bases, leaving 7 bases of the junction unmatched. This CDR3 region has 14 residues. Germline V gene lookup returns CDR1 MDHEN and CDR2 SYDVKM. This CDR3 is CASRKLAGRNEQYF. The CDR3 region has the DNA TGTGCCAGCAGGAAACTAGCGGGAAGGAACGAGCAGTACTTC.

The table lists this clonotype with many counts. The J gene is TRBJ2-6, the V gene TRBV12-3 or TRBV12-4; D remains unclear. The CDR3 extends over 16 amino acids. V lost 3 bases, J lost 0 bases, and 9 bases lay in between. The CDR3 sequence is CASSFGAYSGANVLTF. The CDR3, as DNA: TGTGCCAGCAGTTTCGGCGCTTACTCTGGGGCCAACGTCCTGACTTTC.

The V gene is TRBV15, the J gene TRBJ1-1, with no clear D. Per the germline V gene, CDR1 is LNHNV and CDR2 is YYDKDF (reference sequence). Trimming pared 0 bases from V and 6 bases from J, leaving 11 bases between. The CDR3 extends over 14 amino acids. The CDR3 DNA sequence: TGTGCCACCAGCAGAGATCGGTTCTACCCTGAAGCTTTCTTT. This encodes CATSRDRFYPEAFF.

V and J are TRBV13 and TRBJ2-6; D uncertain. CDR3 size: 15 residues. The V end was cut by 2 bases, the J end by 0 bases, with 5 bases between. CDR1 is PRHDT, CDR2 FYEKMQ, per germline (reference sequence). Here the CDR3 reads CASSLYSSGANVLTF. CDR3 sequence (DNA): TGTGCCAGCAGCTTATACAGCTCTGGGGCCAACGTCCTGACTTTC. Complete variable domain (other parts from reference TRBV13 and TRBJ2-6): AAGVIQSPRHLIKEKRETATLKCYPIPRHDTVYWYQQGPGQDPQFLISFYEKMQSDKGSIPDRFSAQQFSDYHSELNMSSLELGDSALYFCASSLYSSGANVLTFGAGSRLTVL.

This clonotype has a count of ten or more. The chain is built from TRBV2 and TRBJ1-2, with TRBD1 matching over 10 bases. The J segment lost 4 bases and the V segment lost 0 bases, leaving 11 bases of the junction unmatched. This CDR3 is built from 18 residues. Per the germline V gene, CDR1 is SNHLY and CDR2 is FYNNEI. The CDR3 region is CASSEAGTGEYYGYGYTF. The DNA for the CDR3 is TGTGCCAGCAGTGAAGCCGGGACAGGGGAATATTACGGCTATGGCTACACCTTC.

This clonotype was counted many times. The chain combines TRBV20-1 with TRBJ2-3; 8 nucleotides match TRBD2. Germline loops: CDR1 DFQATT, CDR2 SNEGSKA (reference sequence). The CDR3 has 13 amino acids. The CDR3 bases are TGCAGCCCGACCCCCAGCGGGAGAGGTACGCAGTATTTT. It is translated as CSPTPSGRGTQYF.

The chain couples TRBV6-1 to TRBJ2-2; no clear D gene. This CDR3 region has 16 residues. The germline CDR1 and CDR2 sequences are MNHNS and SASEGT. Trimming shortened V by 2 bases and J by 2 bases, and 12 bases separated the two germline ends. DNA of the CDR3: TGTGCCAGCAGTGAACAACCCCAGCAAAACACCGGGGAGCTGTTTTTT. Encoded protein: CASSEQPQQNTGELFF.

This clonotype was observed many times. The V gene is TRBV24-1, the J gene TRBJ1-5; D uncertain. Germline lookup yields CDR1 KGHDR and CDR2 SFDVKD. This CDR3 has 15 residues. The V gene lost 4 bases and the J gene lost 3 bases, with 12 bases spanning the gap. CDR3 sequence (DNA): TGTGCCACCAGTGACCACGGGTCTGCCAATCAGCCCCAGCATTTT. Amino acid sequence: CATSDHGSANQPQHF.

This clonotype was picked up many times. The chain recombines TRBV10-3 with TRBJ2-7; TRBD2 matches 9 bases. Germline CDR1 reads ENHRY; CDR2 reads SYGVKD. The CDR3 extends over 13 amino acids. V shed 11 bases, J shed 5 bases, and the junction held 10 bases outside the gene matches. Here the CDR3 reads CAARGLAGNEQYF. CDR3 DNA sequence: TGTGCCGCCCGGGGGCTAGCGGGAAACGAGCAGTACTTC.

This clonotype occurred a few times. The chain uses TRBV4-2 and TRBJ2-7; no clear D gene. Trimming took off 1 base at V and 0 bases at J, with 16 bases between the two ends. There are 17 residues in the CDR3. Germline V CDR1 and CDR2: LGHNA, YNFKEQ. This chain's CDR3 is CASSQVFFIDYSYEQYF. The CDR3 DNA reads TGTGCCAGCAGCCAAGTTTTCTTCATTGATTACTCCTACGAGCAGTACTTC.

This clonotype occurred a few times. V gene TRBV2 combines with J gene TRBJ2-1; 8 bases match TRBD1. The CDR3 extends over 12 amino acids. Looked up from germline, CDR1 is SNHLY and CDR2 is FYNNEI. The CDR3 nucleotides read TGTGTCGACAGGGGCGAAGGAGGTGAGCAGTTCTTC. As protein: CVDRGEGGEQFF.

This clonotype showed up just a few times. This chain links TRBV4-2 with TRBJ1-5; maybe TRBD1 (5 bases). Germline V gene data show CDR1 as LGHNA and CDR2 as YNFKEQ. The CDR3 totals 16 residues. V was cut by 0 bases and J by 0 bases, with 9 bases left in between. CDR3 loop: CASSQEAGNSNQPQHF. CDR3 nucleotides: TGTGCCAGCAGCCAAGAGGCAGGGAATAGCAATCAGCCCCAGCATTTT.

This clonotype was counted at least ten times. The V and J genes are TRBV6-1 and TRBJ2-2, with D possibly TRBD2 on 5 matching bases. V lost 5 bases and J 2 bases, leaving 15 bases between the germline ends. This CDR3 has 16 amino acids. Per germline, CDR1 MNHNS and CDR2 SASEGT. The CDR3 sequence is CASSRGPSLNTGELFF. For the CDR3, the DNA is TGTGCCAGCAGTCGCGGGCCTTCACTAAACACCGGGGAGCTGTTTTTT.

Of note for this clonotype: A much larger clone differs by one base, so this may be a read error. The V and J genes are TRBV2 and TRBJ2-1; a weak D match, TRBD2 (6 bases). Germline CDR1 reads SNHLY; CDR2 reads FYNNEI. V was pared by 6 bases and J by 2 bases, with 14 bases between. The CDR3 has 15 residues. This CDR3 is CASSPVSGPYNEQFF. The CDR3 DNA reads TGTGCCAGCAGCCCAGTTAGCGGACCCTACAATGAGCAGTTCTTC.

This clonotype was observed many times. The CDR3 region is CASSLRRRLNTEAFF. CDR3 nucleotide sequence: TGTGCCAGCAGTTTAAGAAGGCGCCTGAACACTGAAGCTTTCTTT. The rearrangement links TRBV28 to TRBJ1-1; D call uncertain. Germline CDR1 MDHEN, CDR2 SYDVKM. V was trimmed by 2 bases and J by 0 bases, leaving 10 bases between them. The CDR3 covers 15 residues.

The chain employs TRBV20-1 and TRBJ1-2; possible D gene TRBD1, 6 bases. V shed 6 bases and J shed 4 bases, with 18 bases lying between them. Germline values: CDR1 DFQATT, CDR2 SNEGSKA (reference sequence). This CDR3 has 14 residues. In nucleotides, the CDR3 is TGCAGTGCCCGGTTACCGGGACAAACCTATGGCTACACCTTC. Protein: CSARLPGQTYGYTF.

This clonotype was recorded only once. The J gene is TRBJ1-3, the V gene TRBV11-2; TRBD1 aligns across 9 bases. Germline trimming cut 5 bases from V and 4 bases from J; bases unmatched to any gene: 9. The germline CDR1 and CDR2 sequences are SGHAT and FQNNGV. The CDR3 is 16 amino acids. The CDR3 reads CASSISGTGLGNTIYF. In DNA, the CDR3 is TGTGCCAGCAGCATTTCCGGGACAGGGTTAGGAAACACCATATATTTT.

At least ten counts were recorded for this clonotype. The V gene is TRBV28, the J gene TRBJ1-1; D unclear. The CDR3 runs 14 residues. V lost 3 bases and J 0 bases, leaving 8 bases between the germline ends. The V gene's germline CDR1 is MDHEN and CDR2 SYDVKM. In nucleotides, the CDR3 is TGTGCCAGCAGTTTTCGGGGAATGAACACTGAAGCTTTCTTT. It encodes CASSFRGMNTEAFF. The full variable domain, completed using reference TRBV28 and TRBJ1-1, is DVKVTQSSRYLVKRTGEKVFLECVQDMDHENMFWYRQDPGLGLRLIYFSYDVKMKEKGDIPEGYSVSREKKERFSLILESASTNQTSMYLCASSFRGMNTEAFFGQGTRLTVV.

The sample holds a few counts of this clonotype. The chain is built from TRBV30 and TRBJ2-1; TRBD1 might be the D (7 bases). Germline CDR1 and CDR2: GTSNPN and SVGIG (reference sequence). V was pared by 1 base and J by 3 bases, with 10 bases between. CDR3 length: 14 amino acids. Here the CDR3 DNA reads TGTGCCTGGAGTGGGCAGGGGGGCTACAATGAGCAGTTCTTC. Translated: CAWSGQGGYNEQFF.

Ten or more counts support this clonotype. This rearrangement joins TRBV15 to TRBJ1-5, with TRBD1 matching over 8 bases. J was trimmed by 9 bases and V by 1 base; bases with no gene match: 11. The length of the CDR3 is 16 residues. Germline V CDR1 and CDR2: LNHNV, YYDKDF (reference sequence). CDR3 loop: CATSRVRGQGGTPQHF. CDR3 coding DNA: TGTGCCACCAGCAGAGTCAGAGGACAGGGAGGTACGCCCCAGCATTTT.

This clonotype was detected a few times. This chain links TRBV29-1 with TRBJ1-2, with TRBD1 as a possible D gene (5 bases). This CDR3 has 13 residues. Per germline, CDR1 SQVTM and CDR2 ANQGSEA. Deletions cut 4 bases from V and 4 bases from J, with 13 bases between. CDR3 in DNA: TGCAGCGTTGCAGTACAGGAAATCTATGGCTACACCTTC. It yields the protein CSVAVQEIYGYTF.

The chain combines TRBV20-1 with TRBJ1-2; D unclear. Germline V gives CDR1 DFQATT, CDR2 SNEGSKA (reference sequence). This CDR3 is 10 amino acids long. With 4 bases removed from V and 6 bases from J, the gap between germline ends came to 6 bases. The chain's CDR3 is CSAMENGYTF. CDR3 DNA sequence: TGCAGTGCTATGGAAAATGGCTACACCTTC.